This T cell receptor (beta chain) was documented in a study of cytomegalovirus exposure and HLA in healthy donors. On the study more broadly: The 666 first-cohort repertoires shared a platform with the 120 or so validation repertoires, as reported in a later analysis.

Only a few counts were recorded for this clone. Antigen unknown. General observations from the study: Rarity characterized most TCR sequences, yet some public TCRs appeared in many donors.

Trimming left V 6 bases short and J 4 bases short, with 10 bases between. The CDR3 loop spans 12 amino acids. Germline V lookup: CDR1 MDHEN, CDR2 SYDVKM. Sequenced by immunoSEQ multiplex PCR; TCRdb stores in-frame clones only, minus some. The profile shows around 220,000 clones, just over 85% of them singletons. The chain is built from TRBV28 and TRBJ2-7; D not resolved. Sequencing was done on a sample of PBMCs. The source is a young woman in good health and CMV-seronegative. CDR3 residues: CASSREHYEQYF. The CDR3 DNA follows: TGTGCCAGCAGCCGAGAGCATTACGAGCAGTACTTC.